Detailed here is one T cell receptor beta chain. What it binds is not known. Running of the v3.0 immunoSEQ assay took place at survey level. Libraries were prepared by immunoSEQ multiplex PCR; TCRdb keeps only in-frame clonotypes and omits some of them. The table shows some 40,000 clones, with roughly 93% occurring only once. The data originate from a study of long-term antiretroviral therapy in people with HIV. Study summary: By about a decade, the earliest samples predate the 2015 immediate-ART recommendation.

The germline V and J ends were trimmed by 6 bases and 15 bases, with 12 bases remaining between them. Germline CDR1 is DFQATT and CDR2 is SNEGSKA (reference sequence). The CDR3 extends over 10 amino acids. Study observations and caveats: After ART, diversity increased yet remained lower than transplant donor controls.

The chain joins TRBV20-1 to TRBJ1-6; perhaps TRBD1 as D (6 bases). The clonotype was recovered from a man aged 25 to 40 with HIV. This specimen consisted of unsorted PBMCs, obtained 9.2 years after starting antiretroviral therapy. The CDR3 region is CSAPGADLHF. The CDR3 region has the DNA TGCAGTGCCCCGGGGGCCGACCTCCACTTT.